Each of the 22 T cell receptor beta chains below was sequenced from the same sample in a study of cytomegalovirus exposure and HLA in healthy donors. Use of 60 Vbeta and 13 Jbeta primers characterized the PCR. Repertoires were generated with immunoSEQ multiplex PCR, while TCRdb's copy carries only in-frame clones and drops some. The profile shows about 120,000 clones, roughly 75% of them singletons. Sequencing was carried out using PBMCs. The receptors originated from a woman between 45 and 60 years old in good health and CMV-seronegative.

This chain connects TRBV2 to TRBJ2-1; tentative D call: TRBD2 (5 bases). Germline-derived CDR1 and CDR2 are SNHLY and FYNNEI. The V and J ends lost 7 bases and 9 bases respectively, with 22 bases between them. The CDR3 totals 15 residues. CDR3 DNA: TGTGCCAGCAAATTCCTTTTAGCCGGGGATCTTGAGCAGTTCTTC. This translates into CASKFLLAGDLEQFF.

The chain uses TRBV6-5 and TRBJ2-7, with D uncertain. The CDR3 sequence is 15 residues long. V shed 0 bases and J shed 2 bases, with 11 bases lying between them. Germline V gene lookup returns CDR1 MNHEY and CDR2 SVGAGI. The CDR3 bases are TGTGCCAGCAGTTACTCGGAGAAGACGCCCTACGAGCAGTACTTC. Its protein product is CASSYSEKTPYEQYF.

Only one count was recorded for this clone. The CDR3: CASSWISGRPGGEQFF. In nucleotides, the CDR3 is TGTGCCAGCAGCTGGATTAGCGGGAGGCCAGGAGGTGAGCAGTTCTTC. The V gene is TRBV7-2, the J gene TRBJ2-1; TRBD2 matches 10 bases. Trimming removed 4 bases from V and 9 bases from J; junction bases left unmatched: 12. CDR3 length: 16 amino acids. Looked up from germline, CDR1 is SGHTA and CDR2 is FQGNSA.

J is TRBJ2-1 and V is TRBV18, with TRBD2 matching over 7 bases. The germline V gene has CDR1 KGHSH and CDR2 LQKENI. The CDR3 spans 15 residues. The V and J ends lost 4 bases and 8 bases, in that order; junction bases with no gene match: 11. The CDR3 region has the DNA TGTGCCAGCTCACGAGCTAGCGGTGAAACCTATGAGCAGTTCTTC. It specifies CASSRASGETYEQFF.

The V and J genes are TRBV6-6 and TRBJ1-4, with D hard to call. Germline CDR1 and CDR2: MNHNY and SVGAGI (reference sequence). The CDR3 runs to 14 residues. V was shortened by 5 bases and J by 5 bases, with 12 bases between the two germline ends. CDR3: CASSTSAVNEKLFF. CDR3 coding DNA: TGTGCCAGCAGTACCTCTGCAGTAAATGAAAAACTGTTTTTT.

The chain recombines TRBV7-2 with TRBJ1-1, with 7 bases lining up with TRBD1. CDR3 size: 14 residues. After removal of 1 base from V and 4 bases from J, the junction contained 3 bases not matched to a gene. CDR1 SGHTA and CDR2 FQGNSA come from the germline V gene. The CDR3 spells CASSLEGAVTEAFF. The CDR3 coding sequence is TGTGCCAGCAGCTTAGAGGGGGCGGTCACTGAAGCTTTCTTT.

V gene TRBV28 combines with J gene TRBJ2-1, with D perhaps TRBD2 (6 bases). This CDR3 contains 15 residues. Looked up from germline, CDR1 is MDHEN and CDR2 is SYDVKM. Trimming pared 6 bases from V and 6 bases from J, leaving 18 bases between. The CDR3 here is CASSPGVVGFNEQFF. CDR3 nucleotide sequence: TGTGCCAGCAGCCCGGGAGTGGTGGGCTTCAATGAGCAGTTCTTC.

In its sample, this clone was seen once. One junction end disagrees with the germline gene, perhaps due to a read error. In DNA form, the CDR3 reads TGTGCCAGCAGCTTAGGGCAGGGCTCCCACAATGAGCAGTTCTTC. Amino acid sequence: CASSLGQGSHNEQFF. The chain recombines TRBV11-2 with TRBJ2-1; perhaps TRBD1 as D (5 bases). Germline V gene data show CDR1 as SGHAT and CDR2 as FQNNGV. The CDR3 length is 15 residues.

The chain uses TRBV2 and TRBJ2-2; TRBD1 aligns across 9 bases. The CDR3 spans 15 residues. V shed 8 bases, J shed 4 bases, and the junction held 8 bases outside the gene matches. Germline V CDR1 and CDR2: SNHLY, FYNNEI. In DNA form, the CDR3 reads TGTGCCAGCTCGTTAGGGACAGGGACCACCGGGGAGCTGTTTTTT. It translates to CASSLGTGTTGELFF.

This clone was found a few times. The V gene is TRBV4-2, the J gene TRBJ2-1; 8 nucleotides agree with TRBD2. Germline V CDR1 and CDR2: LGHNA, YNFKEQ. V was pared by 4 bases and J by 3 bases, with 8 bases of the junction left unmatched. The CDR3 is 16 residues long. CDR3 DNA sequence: TGTGCCAGCAGCCGGACAGCGGGAGTAAACTACAATGAGCAGTTCTTC. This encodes CASSRTAGVNYNEQFF.

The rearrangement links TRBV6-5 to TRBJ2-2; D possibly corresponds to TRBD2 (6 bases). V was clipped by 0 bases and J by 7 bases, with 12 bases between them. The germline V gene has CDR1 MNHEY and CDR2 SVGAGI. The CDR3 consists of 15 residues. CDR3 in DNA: TGTGCCAGCAGTTACTCAGGAGGGTTCGGCGGGGAGCTGTTTTTT. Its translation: CASSYSGGFGGELFF.

The chain's CDR3 is CASSLGIWSGRGTDTQYF. The CDR3, as DNA: TGTGCCAGCAGCTTAGGGATTTGGAGCGGGAGGGGAACAGATACGCAGTATTTT. V is TRBV11-2 and J is TRBJ2-3; TRBD2 agrees at 10 bases. The germline V gene has CDR1 SGHAT and CDR2 FQNNGV. Trimming at V came to 1 base and at J to 3 bases, leaving 10 bases not matched to a gene. This CDR3 region has 18 residues.

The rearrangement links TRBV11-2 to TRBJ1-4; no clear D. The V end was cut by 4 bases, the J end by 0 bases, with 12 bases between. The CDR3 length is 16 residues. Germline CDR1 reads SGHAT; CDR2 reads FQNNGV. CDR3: CASSSGPVATNEKLFF. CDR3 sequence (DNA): TGTGCCAGCAGCTCAGGCCCAGTTGCAACTAATGAAAAACTGTTTTTT.

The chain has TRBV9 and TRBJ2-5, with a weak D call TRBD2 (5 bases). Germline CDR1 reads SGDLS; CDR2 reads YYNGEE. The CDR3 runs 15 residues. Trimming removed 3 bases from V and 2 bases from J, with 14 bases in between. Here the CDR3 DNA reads TGTGCCAGCAGCGCCTTCCAAGGACTGCAAGAGACCCAGTACTTC. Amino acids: CASSAFQGLQETQYF. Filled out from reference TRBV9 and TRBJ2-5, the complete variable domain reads DSGVTQTPKHLITATGQRVTLRCSPRSGDLSVYWYQQSLDQGLQFLIQYYNGEERAKGNILERFSAQQFPDLHSELNLSSLELGDSALYFCASSAFQGLQETQYFGPGTRLLVL.

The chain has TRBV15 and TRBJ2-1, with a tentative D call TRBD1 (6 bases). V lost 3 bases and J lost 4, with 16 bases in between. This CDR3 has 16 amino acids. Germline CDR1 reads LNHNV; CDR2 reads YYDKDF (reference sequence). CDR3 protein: CATSRVGGRVYNEQFF. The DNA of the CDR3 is TGTGCCACCAGCAGGGTAGGGGGAAGGGTGTACAATGAGCAGTTCTTC. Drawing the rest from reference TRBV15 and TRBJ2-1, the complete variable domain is DAMVIQNPRYQVTQFGKPVTLSCSQTLNHNVMYWYQQKSSQAPKLLFHYYDKDFNNEADTPDNFQSRRPNTSFCFLDIRSPGLGDTAMYLCATSRVGGRVYNEQFFGPGTRLTVL.

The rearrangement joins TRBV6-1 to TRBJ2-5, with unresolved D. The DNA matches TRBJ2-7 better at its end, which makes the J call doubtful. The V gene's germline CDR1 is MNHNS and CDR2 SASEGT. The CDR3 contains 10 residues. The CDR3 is CASNSYEQYF. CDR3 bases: TGTGCCAGCAATTCCTACGAGCAGTACTTC.

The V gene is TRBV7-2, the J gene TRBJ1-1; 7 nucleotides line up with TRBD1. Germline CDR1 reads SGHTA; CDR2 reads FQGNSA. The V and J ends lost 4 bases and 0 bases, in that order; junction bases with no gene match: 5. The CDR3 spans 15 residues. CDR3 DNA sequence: TGTGCCAGCAGCTCCGCCGGGACAGTGAACACTGAAGCTTTCTTT. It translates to CASSSAGTVNTEAFF.

The CDR3 DNA reads TGTGCCAGCAGCCGGGACAGTATGGGCCAGCCCCAGCATTTT. Residues: CASSRDSMGQPQHF. The rearrangement joins TRBV7-2 to TRBJ1-5, with 7 positions matching TRBD1. The CDR3 is made up of 14 amino acids. Germline V gene lookup returns CDR1 SGHTA and CDR2 FQGNSA. V was clipped by 5 bases and J by 7 bases; unmatched bases: 8.

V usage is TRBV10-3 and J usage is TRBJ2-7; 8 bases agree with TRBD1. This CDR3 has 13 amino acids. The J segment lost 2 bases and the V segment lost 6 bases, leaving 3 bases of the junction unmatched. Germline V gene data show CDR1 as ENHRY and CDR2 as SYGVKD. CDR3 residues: CAIRPGQAYEQYF. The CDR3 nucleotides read TGTGCCATCAGGCCGGGACAGGCCTACGAGCAGTACTTC.

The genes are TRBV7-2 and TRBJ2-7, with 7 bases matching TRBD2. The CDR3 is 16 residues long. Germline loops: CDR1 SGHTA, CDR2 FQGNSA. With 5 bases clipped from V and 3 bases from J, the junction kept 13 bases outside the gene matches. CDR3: CASSTQVMAGVYEQYF. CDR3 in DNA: TGTGCCAGCAGCACCCAAGTAATGGCGGGAGTCTACGAGCAGTACTTC.

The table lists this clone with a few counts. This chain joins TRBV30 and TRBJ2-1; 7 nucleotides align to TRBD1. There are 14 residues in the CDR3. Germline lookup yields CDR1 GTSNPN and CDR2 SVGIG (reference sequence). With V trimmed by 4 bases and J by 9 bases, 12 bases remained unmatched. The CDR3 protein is CAWNGGQGVTEQFF. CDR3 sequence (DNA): TGTGCCTGGAATGGCGGGCAGGGGGTCACTGAGCAGTTCTTC.

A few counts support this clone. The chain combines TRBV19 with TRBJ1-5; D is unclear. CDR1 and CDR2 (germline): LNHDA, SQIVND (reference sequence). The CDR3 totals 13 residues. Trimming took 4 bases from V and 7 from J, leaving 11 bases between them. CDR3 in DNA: TGTGCCAGTAGTACTCAGGAACTCCAGCCCCAGCATTTT. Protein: CASSTQELQPQHF.